A single sample gave rise to the 21 T cell receptor beta chains below, sequenced in a study of cytomegalovirus exposure and HLA in healthy donors. Sequenced by immunoSEQ multiplex PCR; TCRdb stores in-frame clones only, minus some. This sample carries about 60,000 clones, roughly 94% of them seen once, and the ten largest clones take roughly 7.3%. Source material: PBMCs. The receptors originated from a woman aged 18-29 years in good health and CMV-seropositive.

The rearrangement links TRBV19 to TRBJ2-7; the match to TRBD2 covers 8 bases. The CDR3 sequence is 14 residues long. J was trimmed by 0 bases and V by 7 bases; bases with no gene match: 5. The germline gives CDR1 LNHDA, CDR2 SQIVND (reference sequence). The CDR3 is CASKFAGGSYEQYF. In DNA form, the CDR3 reads TGTGCCAGTAAGTTCGCGGGGGGCTCCTACGAGCAGTACTTC. Combining the CDR3 with reference TRBV19 and TRBJ2-7 gives the whole variable domain DGGITQSPKYLFRKEGQNVTLSCEQNLNHDAMYWYRQDPGQGLRLIYYSQIVNDFQKGDIAEGYSVSREKKESFPLTVTSAQKNPTAFYLCASKFAGGSYEQYFGPGTRLTVT.

This clone has a single count. The gene calls are TRBV7-2 and TRBJ1-1; D is uncertain. V was trimmed by 3 bases and J by 6 bases, leaving 14 bases between them. The CDR3 has 14 residues. From germline, CDR1 is SGHTA and CDR2 FQGNSA. The CDR3 bases are TGTGCCAGCAGCTTCTGGGCCCTTTACGCTGAAGCTTTCTTT. Translation: CASSFWALYAEAFF.

With regard to this clone: One end of the junction varies from germline; a read error may be responsible. The chain carries TRBV7-7 and TRBJ2-5; 7 bases match TRBD1. The CDR3 covers 15 residues. CDR1 SSHAT and CDR2 FNYEAQ come from the germline V gene (reference sequence). The CDR3 nucleotides read TGTGCTAGCAGCGTAGGAGACAGGGTTTGGGAGACCCAGTACTTC. This encodes CASSVGDRVWETQYF.

The chain links TRBV19 to TRBJ1-4; 7 bases map to TRBD1. Per germline, CDR1 LNHDA and CDR2 SQIVND (reference sequence). V dropped 5 bases and J dropped 5; count of bases not matched to a gene: 8. The CDR3 contains 15 residues. The CDR3 coding sequence is TGTGCCAGTAGTCTGTCGGGACAGAGAAATGAAAAACTGTTTTTT. Its translation: CASSLSGQRNEKLFF.

The chain employs TRBV6-1 and TRBJ1-4, with D unclear. The CDR3 is 14 residues long. With 5 bases removed from V and 5 bases from J, the gap between germline ends came to 12 bases. The germline CDR1 and CDR2 sequences are MNHNS and SASEGT. The CDR3 loop is CASSPFTGNEKLFF. The CDR3 DNA follows: TGTGCCAGCAGTCCTTTTACGGGGAATGAAAAACTGTTTTTT.

The chain joins TRBV30 to TRBJ2-7; the D gene is possibly TRBD2 (6 bases). CDR3 size: 17 residues. Looked up from germline, CDR1 is GTSNPN and CDR2 is SVGIG (reference sequence). The germline V and J ends were trimmed by 2 bases and 6 bases, with 26 bases remaining between them. CDR3 bases: TGTGCCTGGAGTTCTCCTAGGGGACTCACGTATTCAGTCGAGCAGTACTTC. This encodes CAWSSPRGLTYSVEQYF.

The CDR3 reads CAWSRGGSGEQFF. Here the CDR3 DNA reads TGTGCCTGGAGCCGGGGCGGGAGTGGTGAGCAGTTCTTC. The gene calls are TRBV30 and TRBJ2-1; 7 nucleotides align to TRBD2. Germline V CDR1 and CDR2: GTSNPN, SVGIG (reference sequence). This CDR3 region has 13 residues. Losses at the gene ends were 3 bases for V and 9 bases for J; bases not matched to a gene: 8.

The rearrangement uses TRBV30 and TRBJ2-7; 8 bases are shared with TRBD1. This CDR3 region has 14 residues. Trimming at V came to 5 bases and at J to 3 bases, leaving 9 bases not matched to a gene. From germline, CDR1 is GTSNPN and CDR2 SVGIG (reference sequence). CDR3 in amino acids: CAWFVQGGHYEQYF. CDR3 bases: TGTGCCTGGTTTGTACAGGGGGGCCACTACGAGCAGTACTTC. The full variable domain, its missing parts supplied by reference TRBV30 and TRBJ2-7, is SQTIHQWPATLVQPVGSPLSLECTVEGTSNPNLYWYRQAAGRGLQLLFYSVGIGQISSEVPQNLSASRPQDRQFILSSKKLLLSDSGFYLCAWFVQGGHYEQYFGPGTRLTVT.

The CDR3 sequence: CASSYFQEAANTGELFF. The DNA for the CDR3 is TGTGCCAGCAGCTACTTTCAGGAGGCCGCGAACACCGGGGAGCTGTTTTTT. The V gene is TRBV7-6, the J gene TRBJ2-2; a possible D gene is TRBD2 (5 bases). The germline V gene has CDR1 SGHVS and CDR2 FNYEAQ. The CDR3 contains 17 residues. V was trimmed by 4 bases and J by 0 bases, leaving 15 bases between them.

The rearrangement uses TRBV7-8 and TRBJ1-5; 8 bases match TRBD1. The CDR3 consists of 14 residues. Germline CDR1 reads SGHVS; CDR2 reads FQNEAQ. V trimming: 6 bases; J trimming: 4 bases; junction bases outside the gene matches: 5. The CDR3 DNA sequence: TGTGCCAGCAGTCGGACAGGGCCGAATCAGCCCCAGCATTTT. It encodes CASSRTGPNQPQHF.

The chain uses TRBV5-6 and TRBJ2-7; 7 positions agree with TRBD2. CDR1 is SGHDT and CDR2 is YYEEEE in the germline V gene. V dropped 4 bases and J dropped 0; count of bases not matched to a gene: 10. The CDR3 has 16 amino acids. The CDR3 loop is CASSHALGTISYEQYF. CDR3 DNA: TGTGCCAGCAGCCACGCGCTGGGGACTATCTCCTACGAGCAGTACTTC.

The rearrangement uses TRBV5-6 and TRBJ2-3, with 8 bases matching TRBD2. Germline V gene sequence: CDR1 SGHDT, CDR2 YYEEEE. This CDR3 has 16 amino acids. V trimming: 4 bases; J trimming: 1 base; junction bases outside the gene matches: 8. CDR3 bases: TGTGCCAGCAGCACCCGACTAGCGACCCGCACAGATACGCAGTATTTT. As protein: CASSTRLATRTDTQYF. The full variable domain, completed using reference TRBV5-6 and TRBJ2-3, is DAGVTQSPTHLIKTRGQQVTLRCSPKSGHDTVSWYQQALGQGPQFIFQYYEEEERQRGNFPDRFSGHQFPNYSSELNVNALLLGDSALYLCASSTRLATRTDTQYFGPGTRLTVL.

The rearrangement joins TRBV25-1 to TRBJ1-2; TRBD1 might be the D (5 bases). The germline V gene has CDR1 MGHDK and CDR2 SYGVNS. CDR3 length equals 11 residues. V was shortened by 7 bases and J by 5 bases, with 8 bases between the two germline ends. CDR3 sequence: CASTDSYGYTF. CDR3 nucleotides: TGTGCCAGCACCGACAGTTATGGCTACACCTTC.

The rearrangement uses TRBV7-2 and TRBJ2-7; 10 bases are a match to TRBD1. Germline-derived CDR1 and CDR2 are SGHTA and FQGNSA. There are 15 residues in the CDR3. V shed 0 bases, J shed 3 bases, and the junction held 2 bases outside the gene matches. CDR3 nucleotide sequence: TGTGCCAGCAGCTTAGCCCGGGACAGGGGCTACGAGCAGTACTTC. This codes for CASSLARDRGYEQYF.

The chain has TRBV29-1 and TRBJ2-5, with TRBD1 identical over 11 bases. Germline V CDR1 and CDR2: SQVTM, ANQGSEA. V lost 7 bases and J lost 5; bases outside the gene matches: 15. The CDR3 has 16 amino acids. This CDR3 is CSAGGDGQGAWETQYF. Here the CDR3 DNA reads TGCAGCGCAGGGGGAGACGGACAGGGGGCATGGGAGACCCAGTACTTC.

The J gene is TRBJ2-7, the V gene TRBV6-1; tentatively, D is TRBD1 (5 bases). CDR3 length equals 15 residues. Per the germline V gene, CDR1 is MNHNS and CDR2 is SASEGT. V lost 4 bases to trimming and J lost 2 bases, with 15 bases between them. DNA of the CDR3: TGTGCCAGCAGTGTCCCACAGGTACCCACCTACGAGCAGTACTTC. Residues: CASSVPQVPTYEQYF.

The rearrangement links TRBV19 to TRBJ1-2; D gene ambiguous. This CDR3 is 10 amino acids long. Between the trimmed V and J ends, which lost 7 bases and 7 bases, there was a span of 7 bases. CDR1 and CDR2 from the germline V gene are LNHDA and SQIVND (reference sequence). The CDR3 nucleotides read TGTGCCAGTAAGAGAGGTGGCTACACCTTC. Encoded protein: CASKRGGYTF.

This clone was seen once. CDR3 DNA sequence: TGTGCCAGCAGTAAACCCCCGGACAGGGTGCACGAGCAGTACTTC. It specifies CASSKPPDRVHEQYF. This chain links TRBV28 with TRBJ2-5; 8 nucleotides agree with TRBD1. The DNA end lines up better with TRBJ2-7; the J call may be wrong. This CDR3 has 15 residues. The germline CDR1 and CDR2 sequences are MDHEN and SYDVKM.

This clone was seen once. This rearrangement joins TRBV9 to TRBJ2-7; possibly TRBD2 for D (5 bases). Between the trimmed V and J ends, which lost 3 bases and 2 bases, there was a span of 9 bases. Germline CDR1 and CDR2: SGDLS and YYNGEE. The CDR3 has 13 residues. The CDR3 DNA is TGTGCCAGCAGCGCCCACGGGACCTACGAGCAGTACTTC. It translates to CASSAHGTYEQYF.

The V gene is TRBV9, the J gene TRBJ2-5; 10 bases match TRBD1. Germline V gene lookup returns CDR1 SGDLS and CDR2 YYNGEE. This CDR3 is built from 16 residues. With V trimmed by 4 bases and J by 2 bases, 8 bases remained unmatched. CDR3 coding DNA: TGTGCCAGCAGCACCTCCGAGGACAGGGGGCAAGAGACCCAGTACTTC. Translation gives CASSTSEDRGQETQYF.

The chain links TRBV5-6 to TRBJ2-7, with 11 bases that match TRBD2. Germline CDR1 reads SGHDT; CDR2 reads YYEEEE. CDR3 length equals 18 residues. Trimming at V came to 0 bases and at J to 0 bases, leaving 8 bases not matched to a gene. CDR3 in DNA: TGTGCCAGCAGCTTGGAACTAGCGGGGGAGACGAGCTCCTACGAGCAGTACTTC. Protein product: CASSLELAGETSSYEQYF.